Presented here are 29 T cell receptor beta chains from one specimen sequenced in a study of cytomegalovirus exposure and HLA in healthy donors. Vbeta (60) and Jbeta (13) primers were used in the PCR. Libraries were prepared by immunoSEQ multiplex PCR; TCRdb keeps only in-frame clonotypes and omits some of them. The sample consists of roughly 200,000 clones, around 87% of them appearing once. Material for sequencing was PBMCs. Every receptor here comes from a man aged 25 to 40 in good health and CMV-seronegative.

The genes are TRBV14 and TRBJ2-1, with 7 bases fitting TRBD2. Trimming cost V 6 bases and J 3 bases; bases outside gene matches: 11. The length of the CDR3 is 16 residues. Germline V gene lookup returns CDR1 SGHDN and CDR2 FVKESK. Here the CDR3 DNA reads TGTGCCAGCAGTATGGCTGGGCTAGCGGTCTACAATGAGCAGTTCTTC. Amino acid sequence: CASSMAGLAVYNEQFF.

The CDR3 loop is CASSFPGVRTDTQYF. In DNA, the CDR3 is TGTGCCAGCAGCTTCCCGGGAGTGAGGACAGATACGCAGTATTTT. The V and J genes are TRBV11-2 and TRBJ2-3, with TRBD2 as a possible D gene (6 bases). The CDR3 runs to 15 residues. CDR1 is SGHAT and CDR2 is FQNNGV in the germline V gene. Trimming shortened V by 3 bases and J by 3 bases, and 13 bases separated the two germline ends.

The V call is TRBV7-9, the J call TRBJ2-7; 7 bases are shared with TRBD2. Per the germline V gene, CDR1 is SEHNR and CDR2 is FQNEAQ (reference sequence). V shed 5 bases and J 0 bases; nucleotides not matched to a gene: 13. The CDR3 spans 17 residues. The CDR3 loop is CASSRHGSAGSSYEQYF. The CDR3 DNA follows: TGTGCCAGCAGCCGCCACGGGTCAGCGGGGTCCTCCTACGAGCAGTACTTC.

The rearrangement links TRBV28 to TRBJ2-7; 10 bases match TRBD2. J gave up 4 bases and V 5 bases, and 5 bases lay outside the gene matches. Germline V lookup: CDR1 MDHEN, CDR2 SYDVKM. This CDR3 contains 14 residues. The CDR3 loop reads CASSASGSSYEQYF. Written as DNA, the CDR3 is TGTGCCAGCAGTGCTAGCGGGAGTTCGTACGAGCAGTACTTC.

In this sample, this clone turned up once. The genes are TRBV6-5 and TRBJ2-7, with D unclear. The CDR3 runs 15 residues. Trimming took 0 bases from V and 2 from J, leaving 11 bases between them. Germline-derived CDR1 and CDR2 are MNHEY and SVGAGI. The CDR3 nucleotides read TGTGCCAGCAGTTACTCCCCCGGTGGTCCCTACGAGCAGTACTTC. The encoded protein is CASSYSPGGPYEQYF.

This rearrangement joins TRBV14 to TRBJ1-3; a possible D gene is TRBD1 (5 bases). Per the germline V gene, CDR1 is SGHDN and CDR2 is FVKESK. Trimming shortened V by 6 bases and J by 3 bases, and 9 bases separated the two germline ends. The CDR3 loop spans 13 amino acids. CDR3 amino acids: CASSRTIGNTIYF. The CDR3 nucleotides are TGTGCCAGCAGTAGGACAATTGGAAACACCATATATTTT.

This chain joins TRBV19 and TRBJ1-5, with D possibly being TRBD1 (5 bases). This CDR3 has 13 amino acids. The germline V gene has CDR1 LNHDA and CDR2 SQIVND (reference sequence). V dropped 4 bases and J dropped 4 bases, with 8 bases sitting between them. The CDR3 DNA follows: TGTGCCAGTAGTAAGGACAAGAATCAGCCCCAGCATTTT. This translates into CASSKDKNQPQHF.

As concerns this clone: A junction end diverges from the germline sequence, so it may reflect a read error. V is TRBV6-1 and J is TRBJ2-5; D is unresolved. The CDR3 loop spans 12 amino acids. CDR1 MNHNS and CDR2 SASEGT come from the germline V gene. In nucleotides, the CDR3 is TGTGCCAGCAGTGAGTTGCAAGAGATCCAGTACTTC. Translated: CASSELQEIQYF.

This clone came up once. The rearrangement uses TRBV11-2 and TRBJ2-2, with 11 bases that match TRBD2. The CDR3 is 15 amino acids. Per germline, CDR1 SGHAT and CDR2 FQNNGV. V lost 5 bases to trimming and J lost 5 bases; unmatched junction nucleotides: 4. The CDR3, as DNA: TGTGCCAGCAGCCTGACTAGCGGGGTTACCGGGGAGCTGTTTTTT. Amino acids: CASSLTSGVTGELFF.

This chain uses TRBV9 with TRBJ1-1; D is possibly TRBD1 (6 bases). Germline V gene data show CDR1 as SGDLS and CDR2 as YYNGEE. The CDR3 length is 15 residues. The V end lost 4 bases, the J end lost 4 bases, and 17 bases lay between the germline ends. CDR3 nucleotides: TGTGCCAGCAGCACTCAAGGGGGTATGGCCACTGAAGCTTTCTTT. Protein sequence: CASSTQGGMATEAFF.

The rearrangement uses TRBV30 and TRBJ2-7, with 8 positions matching TRBD1. The CDR3 covers 16 residues. The V and J ends lost 3 bases and 0 bases, in that order; junction bases with no gene match: 10. The germline gives CDR1 GTSNPN, CDR2 SVGIG (reference sequence). For the CDR3, the DNA is TGTGCCTGGAGCACTCGGACAGGGCATAGCTCCTACGAGCAGTACTTC. Protein sequence: CAWSTRTGHSSYEQYF.

V gene TRBV18 combines with J gene TRBJ1-1; 7 nucleotides align to TRBD1. Per the germline V gene, CDR1 is KGHSH and CDR2 is LQKENI. V trimming: 1 base; J trimming: 0 bases; junction bases outside the gene matches: 2. The CDR3 loop spans 15 amino acids. The CDR3 here is CASSPRGTVNTEAFF. The CDR3 bases are TGTGCCAGCTCACCACGGGGGACAGTGAACACTGAAGCTTTCTTT.

This clone was picked up one time. The chain recombines TRBV13 with TRBJ1-1; tentative D call: TRBD1 (5 bases). The CDR3 covers 13 residues. Trimming stripped 1 base from V and 3 bases from J, with 6 bases between. Germline V lookup: CDR1 PRHDT, CDR2 FYEKMQ (reference sequence). Written as DNA, the CDR3 is TGTGCCAGCAGCTTAGAAGGGGACACTGAAGCTTTCTTT. Translating it yields CASSLEGDTEAFF.

The chain carries TRBV18 and TRBJ1-2; the match to TRBD1 covers 7 bases. The ends lost 4 bases at V and 10 bases at J; junction bases unmatched: 12. The CDR3 runs to 14 residues. Germline lookup yields CDR1 KGHSH and CDR2 LQKENI. The DNA for the CDR3 is TGTGCCAGCTCACAAGGGACAGACGCACTACTCTACACCTTC. This codes for CASSQGTDALLYTF.

The chain has TRBV28 and TRBJ2-5, with 12 bases fitting TRBD2. Germline-derived CDR1 and CDR2 are MDHEN and SYDVKM. V trimming: 6 bases; J trimming: 0 bases; junction bases outside the gene matches: 26. The CDR3 contains 23 residues. CDR3 in amino acids: CASSNRRLAGGTKPPPYQETQYF. In DNA form, the CDR3 reads TGTGCCAGCAGCAATCGTAGGCTAGCGGGAGGGACAAAACCACCTCCGTACCAAGAGACCCAGTACTTC. The full variable domain, its missing parts supplied by reference TRBV28 and TRBJ2-5, is DVKVTQSSRYLVKRTGEKVFLECVQDMDHENMFWYRQDPGLGLRLIYFSYDVKMKEKGDIPEGYSVSREKKERFSLILESASTNQTSMYLCASSNRRLAGGTKPPPYQETQYFGPGTRLLVL.

The chain uses TRBV6-5 and TRBJ2-7; 12 bases fit TRBD2. The junction had 10 bases not matched to a gene; V was cut back by 6 bases and J by 7 bases. Germline V gives CDR1 MNHEY, CDR2 SVGAGI. This CDR3 contains 15 residues. This CDR3 is CASSPTSGGAGEQYF. DNA of the CDR3: TGTGCCAGCAGCCCGACTAGCGGGGGCGCCGGGGAGCAGTACTTC.

The rearrangement joins TRBV28 to TRBJ2-5, with D possibly TRBD2 on 5 matching bases. The germline V gene encodes CDR1 MDHEN and CDR2 SYDVKM. Trimming left V 2 bases short and J 1 base short, with 8 bases between. This CDR3 contains 14 residues. CDR3 DNA sequence: TGTGCCAGCAGTTTAGTAGCGATCCAAGAGACCCAGTACTTC. It encodes CASSLVAIQETQYF.

The J gene is TRBJ2-7, the V gene TRBV7-2; 16 nucleotides agree with TRBD2. The J segment lost 4 bases and the V segment lost 5 bases, leaving 2 bases of the junction unmatched. Germline loops: CDR1 SGHTA, CDR2 FQGNSA. CDR3 length equals 15 residues. This CDR3 reads CASSPGLAGGYEQYF. CDR3 nucleotide sequence: TGTGCCAGCAGCCCGGGACTAGCGGGAGGGTACGAGCAGTACTTC.

This chain joins TRBV10-3 and TRBJ2-7; 11 nucleotides line up with TRBD2. Germline CDR1 and CDR2: ENHRY and SYGVKD. CDR3 size: 14 residues. Trimming at V came to 3 bases and at J to 8 bases, leaving 6 bases not matched to a gene. The CDR3, as DNA: TGTGCCATCAGTGATAGAACTAGCGGGAGCCAGCAGTACTTC. Translating it yields CAISDRTSGSQQYF.

The chain couples TRBV6-5 to TRBJ1-1, with unresolved D. This CDR3 has 14 amino acids. Trimming removed 6 bases from V and 1 base from J, with 12 bases in between. Germline assignment: CDR1 MNHEY and CDR2 SVGAGI. CDR3 coding DNA: TGTGCCAGCAGACGACACGATTCGAACACTGAAGCTTTCTTT. Translated, it gives CASRRHDSNTEAFF.

The V gene is TRBV5-1, the J gene TRBJ2-3, with 7 bases identical to TRBD1. Germline V gives CDR1 SGHRS, CDR2 YFSETQ. The junction had 8 bases not matched to a gene; V was cut back by 0 bases and J by 1 base. The CDR3 sequence is 17 residues long. The CDR3 sequence is CASSLGPRQGGTDTQYF. The CDR3 bases are TGCGCCAGCAGCTTGGGCCCCCGACAGGGAGGCACAGATACGCAGTATTTT.

This chain connects TRBV5-5 to TRBJ1-1; the D is unclear. Germline V gives CDR1 SGHKS, CDR2 YYEKEE (reference sequence). There are 12 residues in the CDR3. V lost 0 bases to trimming and J lost 3 bases, with 3 bases between them. This CDR3 is CASSLAYTEAFF. The CDR3 DNA follows: TGTGCCAGCAGCTTGGCTTACACTGAAGCTTTCTTT.

This chain joins TRBV30 and TRBJ1-1, with D unclear. The CDR3 is 15 amino acids. V was clipped by 2 bases and J by 1 base, with 14 bases between them. CDR1 is GTSNPN, CDR2 SVGIG, per germline (reference sequence). CDR3 sequence reads: CAWSRRLRENTEAFF. DNA of the CDR3: TGTGCCTGGAGTCGACGTCTACGGGAGAACACTGAAGCTTTCTTT.

This chain uses TRBV4-1 with TRBJ1-1; D not certain. Per germline, CDR1 MGHRA and CDR2 YSYEKL. The CDR3 length is 17 residues. V lost 1 base and J 6 bases, leaving 21 bases between the germline ends. CDR3 bases: TGCGCCAGCAGCCAAGTAAACATGGGTTTCGGTGAGGCTGAAGCTTTCTTT. This sequence encodes CASSQVNMGFGEAEAFF.

V usage is TRBV5-4 and J usage is TRBJ2-7; 7 bases are a match to TRBD1. Germline CDR1 and CDR2: SGHNT and YYREEE (reference sequence). The CDR3 runs to 11 residues. V was clipped by 7 bases and J by 7 bases; unmatched bases: 5. As DNA, the CDR3 is TGTGCCAGCCAGGGGGTCGGTGAGCAGTACTTC. Translating gives CASQGVGEQYF. The variable domain in full, with the rest retrieved from reference TRBV5-4 and TRBJ2-7, is ETGVTQSPTHLIKTRGQQVTLRCSSQSGHNTVSWYQQALGQGPQFIFQYYREEENGRGNFPPRFSGLQFPNYSSELNVNALELDDSALYLCASQGVGEQYFGPGTRLTVT.

V gene TRBV5-1 combines with J gene TRBJ2-2; 11 bases are shared with TRBD2. This CDR3 spans 17 amino acids. The germline V gene encodes CDR1 SGHRS and CDR2 YFSETQ. V lost 0 bases and J lost 3; bases outside the gene matches: 4. The CDR3 sequence is CASSLASGGPYTGELFF. As DNA, the CDR3 is TGCGCCAGCAGCTTGGCTAGCGGGGGGCCCTACACCGGGGAGCTGTTTTTT.

The V gene is TRBV28, the J gene TRBJ1-5; no clear D. CDR3 length equals 13 residues. V lost 4 bases and J 9 bases, leaving 13 bases between the germline ends. Germline V gene lookup returns CDR1 MDHEN and CDR2 SYDVKM. CDR3 amino acids: CASSSPNSWPQHF. The CDR3 DNA reads TGTGCCAGCAGTTCGCCGAACTCTTGGCCCCAGCATTTT.

The chain has TRBV7-9 and TRBJ2-1, with D perhaps matching TRBD2 (5 bases). There are 13 residues in the CDR3. The ends were cut back, 8 bases at V and 2 bases at J, with 10 bases in the middle. The germline CDR1 and CDR2 sequences are SEHNR and FQNEAQ (reference sequence). This CDR3 is CASLYGAYNEQFF. The CDR3 DNA reads TGTGCCAGCTTATACGGGGCCTACAATGAGCAGTTCTTC.

J is TRBJ2-7 and V is TRBV6-5; 13 bases line up with TRBD2. This CDR3 contains 15 residues. The germline CDR1 and CDR2 sequences are MNHEY and SVGAGI. J was trimmed by 2 bases and V by 4 bases; bases with no gene match: 2. Written as DNA, the CDR3 is TGTGCCAGCAGTTGGGGACTAGCGGGACCCTACGAGCAGTACTTC. Amino acid sequence: CASSWGLAGPYEQYF.